This section outlines one T cell receptor beta chain sequence together with its context. Here immunoSEQ multiplex PCR was the method, and the copy in TCRdb shows in-frame clones only, minus some. The sample yields some 100,000 clones, roughly 92% seen once. Trimming took 3 bases from V and 6 from J, leaving 9 bases between them. This CDR3 region has 13 residues. Germline V gives CDR1 SGHNT, CDR2 YENEEA. This sample is part of a study of T cell responses to AZD1222 COVID-19 vaccine. The rearrangement joins TRBV11-3 to TRBJ2-1, with D hard to call. This sample comprised peripheral blood, obtained on day 0 of AZD1222 vaccination. This sequence was found in an adult in good health. The CDR3 nucleotides are TGTGCCAGCAGCTTTAGTCTCTCCAATGAGCAGTTCTTC. This encodes CASSFSLSNEQFF.